Listed below are T cell receptor beta chains from one sample, sequenced in a study of T cells in localized non-small cell lung cancer. Sequencing used immunoSEQ multiplex PCR; TCRdb keeps in-frame clones, though not all of them. The sample carries approximately 52,000 clones, approximately 77% recorded once. Sequenced here: peripheral blood, sampled before any cancer treatment. The receptors were sampled from a man between 40 and 70 years old with stage I squamous cell lung carcinoma. The CDR3 runs from the conserved cysteine through the conserved F or W. The D gene is left open where the match is weak. Only part of the rows carry a size: once, few, many, or a class if the clone is expanded.

j_call v_call clone_size d_call cdr3_aa cdr3_nt
TRBJ1-2 TRBV19 - - CATAGAVLRGGYTF TGTGCCACCGCGGGAGCGGTCCTAAGGGGCGGCTACACCTTC
TRBJ2-7 TRBV27 few - CASSPSSYEQYF TGTGCCAGCAGTCCCAGCTCCTACGAGCAGTACTTC
TRBJ1-2 TRBV18 few - CASSPRPRETGYTF TGTGCCAGCTCACCACGCCCCCGAGAAACCGGCTACACCTTC
TRBJ1-1 TRBV6-5 - - CASSYLAQGEAFF TGTGCCAGCAGTTACTTGGCCCAGGGGGAAGCTTTCTTT
TRBJ2-5 TRBV6-5 - - CASSYSVGETQYF TGTGCCAGCAGTTACTCGGTTGGGGAGACCCAGTACTTC
TRBJ1-3 TRBV7-9 - TRBD1 CASSSDRGSSGNTIYF TGTGCCAGCAGCTCGGACAGGGGAAGCTCTGGAAACACCATATATTTT
TRBJ2-5 TRBV29-1 - - CSVGGGGETQYF TGCAGCGTTGGGGGTGGAGGAGAGACCCAGTACTTC
TRBJ1-2 TRBV30 - - CAWSYPRGVGYGYTF TGTGCCTGGAGTTATCCCCGTGGGGTAGGCTATGGCTACACCTTC
TRBJ2-7 TRBV5-1 - - CASSLDSASYEQYF TGCGCCAGCAGCTTGGACTCTGCCTCCTACGAGCAGTACTTC
TRBJ1-5 TRBV5-5 - - CASRGGGPNQPQHF TGTGCCAGCAGAGGGGGGGGGCCCAATCAGCCCCAGCATTTT
TRBJ2-3 TRBV7-9 - TRBD1 CASSLRDRADLTDTQYF TGTGCCAGCAGCTTAAGGGACAGAGCCGATCTCACAGATACGCAGTATTTT
TRBJ2-3 TRBV7-3 - - CASSLKAWGDTQYF TGTGCCAGCAGCTTAAAGGCGTGGGGAGATACGCAGTATTTT
TRBJ2-3 TRBV9 - TRBD2 CASSSSPGLAGKRTDTQYF TGTGCCAGCAGCTCTAGTCCGGGACTAGCGGGGAAGAGGACAGATACGCAGTATTTT
TRBJ1-1 TRBV5-4 once TRBD1 CASSLIFPRRGQWNTEAFF TGTGCCAGCAGCTTGATCTTCCCTCGCAGGGGGCAGTGGAACACTGAAGCTTTCTTT
TRBJ2-1 TRBV11-3 - TRBD2 CASSFTSGGAVSNEQFF TGTGCCAGCAGCTTTACTAGCGGGGGGGCCGTTAGCAATGAGCAGTTCTTC
TRBJ2-7 TRBV4-1 - TRBD1 CASSQGIWAGGSYEQYF TGCGCCAGCAGCCAAGGGATATGGGCAGGGGGCTCCTACGAGCAGTACTTC
TRBJ2-1 TRBV4-2 - TRBD1 CASSRQGNEQFF TGTGCCAGCAGCCGACAGGGGAATGAGCAGTTCTTC
TRBJ2-5 TRBV7-9 - TRBD2 CASSPEGLAQETQYF TGTGCCAGCAGCCCCGAAGGACTAGCTCAAGAGACCCAGTACTTC
TRBJ2-5 TRBV11-2 - TRBD2 CASSPTSGGPVETQYF TGTGCCAGCAGCCCGACTAGCGGGGGACCGGTGGAGACCCAGTACTTC
TRBJ2-7 TRBV2 - TRBD1 CASSDPRQGDYEQYF TGTGCCAGCAGCGACCCCCGGCAGGGGGACTACGAGCAGTACTTC
TRBJ2-1 TRBV5-1 - TRBD1 CASAQGAISYNEQFF TGCGCCAGCGCCCAGGGGGCCATCTCCTACAATGAGCAGTTCTTC
TRBJ2-1 TRBV9 - TRBD1 CASSGGGVGGEQFF TGTGCCAGCAGCGGAGGGGGCGTCGGCGGTGAGCAGTTCTTC
TRBJ1-5 TRBV4-3 once - CASSQDLGRIDQPQHF TGCGCCAGCAGCCAAGACCTAGGGAGGATCGATCAGCCCCAGCATTTT
TRBJ2-7 TRBV2 - - CASSEAWDEQYF TGTGCCAGCAGTGAAGCGTGGGACGAGCAGTACTTC
TRBJ2-3 TRBV29-1 - TRBD1 CSVDDRGRDTQYF TGCAGCGTTGATGACAGGGGGAGGGATACGCAGTATTTT
TRBJ2-3 TRBV11-3 - TRBD1 CASSLETGGSDTQYF TGTGCCAGCAGCTTGGAAACAGGGGGCAGCGATACGCAGTATTTT
TRBJ2-1 TRBV28 - TRBD2 CASSVDQGGYNEQFF TGTGCCAGCAGTGTCGACCAGGGAGGGTACAATGAGCAGTTCTTC
TRBJ1-1 TRBV7-9 - - CASRPGVRNEAFF TGTGCCAGTCGGCCAGGGGTCAGGAATGAAGCTTTCTTT
TRBJ1-4 TRBV9 once - CASSVDGGVNRVYEKLFF TGTGCCAGCAGCGTAGACGGTGGGGTGAACAGGGTTTATGAAAAACTGTTTTTT